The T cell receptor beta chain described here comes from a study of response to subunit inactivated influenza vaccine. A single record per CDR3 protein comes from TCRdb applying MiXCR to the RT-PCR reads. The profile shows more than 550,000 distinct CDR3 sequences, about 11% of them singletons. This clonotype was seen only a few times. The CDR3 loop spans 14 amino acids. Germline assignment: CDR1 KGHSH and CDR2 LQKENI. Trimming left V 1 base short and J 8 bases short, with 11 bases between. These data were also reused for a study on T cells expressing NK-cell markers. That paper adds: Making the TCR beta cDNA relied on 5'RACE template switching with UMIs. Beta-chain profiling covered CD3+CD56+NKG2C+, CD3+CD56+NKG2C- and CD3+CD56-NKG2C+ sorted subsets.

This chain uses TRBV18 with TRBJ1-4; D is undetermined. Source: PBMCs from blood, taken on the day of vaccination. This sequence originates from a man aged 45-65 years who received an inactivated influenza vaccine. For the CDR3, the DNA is TGTGCCAGCTCACCACAACGAACTGGGGAAAAACTGTTTTTT. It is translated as CASSPQRTGEKLFF.